A selection of T cell receptor beta chains follows, all from one sample in a study of blood T cell repertoires in COVID-19. Measured with immunoSEQ multiplex PCR; TCRdb has only the in-frame clones, and not every one. The sample consists of some 73,000 clones, approximately 86% of them appearing once. Sequencing used peripheral blood. The receptors were sampled from a man older than 75 with COVID-19, enrolled during active disease. Both conserved end residues are part of each CDR3. The D gene is left open where the match is weak. Clone size appears in some rows only: once, few, many, or a class for an expanded clone.

>TRBV19|TRBJ1-6|NA|NA
TGTGCCAGTAGCCATGGCAGGCCGTCACCCCTCCACTTT
CASSHGRPSPLHF
>TRBV7-6|TRBJ1-3|NA|NA
TGTGCCAGCAGCTTAGTGGCAGGGGCTGGAAACACCATATATTTT
CASSLVAGAGNTIYF
>TRBV4-2|TRBJ1-5|TRBD1|NA
TGTGCCAGCAGTGAAGGGACAGGGGAAGGTGGCAATCAGCCCCAGCATTTT
CASSEGTGEGGNQPQHF
>TRBV12-3/TRBV12-4|TRBJ2-7|NA|NA
TGTGCCAGCAGTCTTAGCGTGGGGTACGAGCAGTACTTC
CASSLSVGYEQYF
>TRBV28|TRBJ1-2|NA|NA
TGTGCCAGCAGTTTAAGTCCAGGGATATATGGCTACACCTTC
CASSLSPGIYGYTF
>TRBV4-1|TRBJ1-5|NA|NA
TGCGCCAGCAGCCAAACAATTGGAGGGCCCCAGCATTTT
CASSQTIGGPQHF
>TRBV9|TRBJ2-2|TRBD2|NA
TGTGCCAGCAGCCCCCGGACGGGGGGGAGCCTCGGATACAACACCGGGGAGCTGTTTTTT
CASSPRTGGSLGYNTGELFF
>TRBV28|TRBJ1-4|NA|NA
TGTGCCAGCAGTTTATGGGGAACAGGGAAGAGAGCTAATGAAAAACTGTTTTTT
CASSLWGTGKRANEKLFF
>TRBV6-1|TRBJ1-2|NA|once
TGTGCCAGCAGTGAAACAGGCCGCGATGGCTACACCTTC
CASSETGRDGYTF
>TRBV11-3|TRBJ2-5|TRBD2|once
TGTGCCAGCAGCTTAGATAGCGGGGGCTCTCAAGAGACCCAGTACTTC
CASSLDSGGSQETQYF
>TRBV2|TRBJ1-2|TRBD1|NA
TGTGCCAGCAGGAGGGACAGGGGAACTTTCTATGGCTACACCTTC
CASRRDRGTFYGYTF
>TRBV5-1|TRBJ1-5|NA|once
TGCGCCAGCAGCTCAGGGCCATATAGCAATCAGCCCCAGCATTTT
CASSSGPYSNQPQHF
>TRBV27|TRBJ1-1|TRBD1|NA
TGTGCCAGCAGTTTATCCATTGGGGAACAGGGGGTTGCGGCTTTCTTT
CASSLSIGEQGVAAFF
>TRBV15|TRBJ1-2|TRBD1|NA
TGTGCCACCAGCAGAGAAGGACAGGGGGCTAGAGGCTACACCTTC
CATSREGQGARGYTF
>TRBV5-6|TRBJ1-1|NA|NA
TGTGCCAGCAGTGGGCGGAACACTGAAGCTTTCTTT
CASSGRNTEAFF
>TRBV6-5|TRBJ1-1|NA|NA
TGTGCCAGCAGTACGACCCTACAGGGATCTGAAGCTTTCTTT
CASSTTLQGSEAFF
>TRBV5-1|TRBJ2-1|NA|NA
TGCGCCAGCAGCTTGGGTCTAGCAGCCTACAATGAGCAGTTCTTC
CASSLGLAAYNEQFF
>TRBV4-1|TRBJ1-1|TRBD1|once
TGCGCCAGCAGCCGGGCAGGGGGCATGAACACTGAAGCTTTCTTT
CASSRAGGMNTEAFF
>TRBV7-2|TRBJ1-1|NA|NA
TGTGCCAGCAGCGGAAACAGGGTGAGGGCTGAAGCTTTCTTT
CASSGNRVRAEAFF
>TRBV19|TRBJ1-2|NA|NA
TGTGCCAGTTTGACAGTTGGCGGAGGCTACACCTTC
CASLTVGGGYTF
>TRBV6-5|TRBJ1-2|TRBD1|NA
TGTGCCAGCAGAAGGACAGGGGCTAACTATGGCTACACCTTC
CASRRTGANYGYTF
>TRBV5-1|TRBJ2-3|TRBD1|NA
TGCGCCAGCAGCCCTAGACAGGGGGTAGATACGCAGTATTTT
CASSPRQGVDTQYF
>TRBV7-7|TRBJ2-5|NA|NA
TGTGCCAGCAGCCCGCCCGGATCGAGGGAGACCCAGTACTTC
CASSPPGSRETQYF
>TRBV11-3|TRBJ2-2|NA|NA
TGTGCCAGCAGCCGAGTCCGGGACACCGGGGAGCTGTTTTTT
CASSRVRDTGELFF
>TRBV7-8|TRBJ2-5|NA|NA
TGTGCCAGCAGCTTAGTCAGGGCGGAGACCCAGTACTTC
CASSLVRAETQYF
>TRBV28|TRBJ1-6|NA|few
TGTGCCAGCAGTGCGACAGTATCACCCCTCCACTTT
CASSATVSPLHF
>TRBV28|TRBJ2-5|NA|NA
TGTGCCACCAAGTTTGGGGGGGGCGAGACCCAGTACTTC
CATKFGGGETQYF
>TRBV2|TRBJ2-3|TRBD1|NA
TGTGCCAGCAGTGATTTCCAGGGGGACGCAGATACGCAGTATTTT
CASSDFQGDADTQYF
>TRBV11-3|TRBJ1-6|NA|NA
TGTGCCAGCAGCTCAGGCCCTAATTCACCCCTCCACTTT
CASSSGPNSPLHF
>TRBV28|TRBJ1-4|NA|few
TGTGCCAGCAGTTTAGTTGGGGGAGGTAGTGAAAAACTGTTTTTT
CASSLVGGGSEKLFF
>TRBV5-1|TRBJ2-1|TRBD2|NA
TGCGCCAGCAGCTTGGGACTAGCGGGGGGGTACAATGAGCAGTTCTTC
CASSLGLAGGYNEQFF
>TRBV5-6|TRBJ1-1|TRBD1|NA
TGTGCCAGCAGGATGGCTGACAGGGTGAACACTGAAGCTTTCTTT
CASRMADRVNTEAFF
>TRBV7-2|TRBJ1-3|NA|NA
TGTGCCAGCAGCGACTACCTTGGAAACACCATATATTTT
CASSDYLGNTIYF
>TRBV7-9|TRBJ1-1|TRBD1|NA
TGTGCCAGCAGCTTATCCTACCGGACAGGGGGCCACACTGAAGCTTTCTTT
CASSLSYRTGGHTEAFF
>TRBV2|TRBJ2-2|NA|once
TGTGCCAGCACACTCAACAGGCCGAACACCGGGGAGCTGTTTTTT
CASTLNRPNTGELFF
>TRBV3-1/TRBV3-2|TRBJ2-7|NA|NA
TGTGCCAGCACCCGAAGAGGAAGAGGCGAATCCTACGAGCAGTACTTC
CASTRRGRGESYEQYF
>TRBV21-1|TRBJ2-1|NA|NA
TGTGCCAGCGGACTCGGGAGCTCCTACAATGAGCAGTTCTTC
CASGLGSSYNEQFF
>TRBV28|TRBJ2-4|NA|NA
TGTGCCAGCAGTTTAACCGACAGGTCCAAAAACATTCAGTACTTC
CASSLTDRSKNIQYF
>TRBV10-2|TRBJ2-1|TRBD1|few
TGCGCCAGCAGCGGGTTGGGACAGGGAGAATGGAGCTCCTACAATGAGCAGTTCTTC
CASSGLGQGEWSSYNEQFF
>TRBV3-1/TRBV3-2|TRBJ2-1|NA|NA
TGTGCCAGCAGCCAAGTGAGAAGGACTTTGTACAATGAGCAGTTCTTC
CASSQVRRTLYNEQFF
>TRBV27|TRBJ1-2|NA|NA
TGTGCCAGTAGGAGGGGAAACTATGGCTACACCTTC
CASRRGNYGYTF
>TRBV19|TRBJ1-1|TRBD1|NA
TGTGCCAGTAGCGGGACAGGGGCCCAGAACACTGAAGCTTTCTTT
CASSGTGAQNTEAFF